These 24 T cell receptor beta chains were all obtained from the same sample, sequenced in a study of T cell repertoires in cytomegalovirus infection (dated by TCRdb to the late 2010s). Sequencing was carried out with an Illumina HiSeq 1500. TCRdb reran the public reads through fastp at Q25 and MiXCR, keeping productive beta chains. Under each unique CDR3 protein, matching rows form one entry showing the most common genes and DNA. Within this sample are 740,000 or so distinct CDR3 sequences, with less than 40% of them counted one time only. Around 3% of the sample is in the top ten clones. Material for sequencing was PBMCs. All receptors derive from a human donor in good health (CMV status not recorded). Some clones in this sample may be carry-over from other donors' samples.

V gene TRBV6-6 combines with J gene TRBJ1-4, with unresolved D. Trimming left V 1 base short and J 4 bases short, with 7 bases between. Germline V gene sequence: CDR1 MNHNY, CDR2 SVGAGI (reference sequence). This CDR3 is 14 amino acids long. CDR3 residues: CASSYFSNNEKLFF. Here the CDR3 DNA reads TGTGCCAGCAGTTACTTTTCTAATAATGAAAAACTGTTTTTT.

This clonotype was observed a handful of times. The J gene is TRBJ2-7, the V gene TRBV11-3; D possibly corresponds to TRBD2 (5 bases). The CDR3 contains 15 residues. CDR1 and CDR2 (germline): SGHNT, YENEEA. Trimming took off 1 base at V and 3 bases at J, with 13 bases between the two ends. In DNA, the CDR3 is TGTGCCAGCAGCTTAGGGAATAAGCGGTTCTACGAGCAGTACTTC. Translating gives CASSLGNKRFYEQYF.

This chain links TRBV5-1 with TRBJ2-1, with 7 nucleotides matching TRBD2. The CDR3 sequence is 16 residues long. The germline V gene encodes CDR1 SGHRS and CDR2 YFSETQ. The V gene end was trimmed by 4 bases and the J gene end by 8 bases; junction bases not matched to a gene: 15. The CDR3 sequence is CASSPQLAGSADEQFF. The CDR3 DNA is TGCGCCAGCAGCCCTCAGTTAGCGGGTTCGGCGGATGAGCAGTTCTTC.

The chain has TRBV29-1 and TRBJ2-3; D call uncertain. The CDR3 covers 14 residues. The germline V gene has CDR1 SQVTM and CDR2 ANQGSEA. The V and J ends lost 0 bases and 0 bases respectively, with 7 bases between them. In DNA form, the CDR3 reads TGCAGCGTTGAAGAGATCTTCAGCACAGATACGCAGTATTTT. It codes for CSVEEIFSTDTQYF.

This clonotype was seen just once. V and J are TRBV6-2 or TRBV6-3 and TRBJ2-7; 11 bases agree with TRBD2. This CDR3 has 17 amino acids. Germline V gene data show CDR1 as MNHEY and CDR2 as SVGEGT. Unmatched junction bases numbered 4, after V lost 0 bases and J lost 0 bases. The CDR3 DNA reads as TGTGCCAGCAGTTACTCGAGACTAGCGGGGCCCTCCTACGAGCAGTACTTC. Protein sequence: CASSYSRLAGPSYEQYF.

As regards this clonotype: Germline is not matched at one junction end, which may reflect a read error. The chain couples TRBV7-6 to TRBJ1-2; no clear D gene. The CDR3 length is 15 residues. From germline, CDR1 is SGHVS and CDR2 FNYEAQ. The CDR3: CASSLETILSYVYTF. The CDR3 DNA sequence: TGTGCCAGCAGCTTAGAGACTATCTTGAGCTATGTCTACACCTTC. Complete variable domain (other parts from reference TRBV7-6 and TRBJ1-2): GAGVSQSPRYKVTKRGQDVALRCDPISGHVSLYWYRQALGQGPEFLTYFNYEAQQDKSGLPNDRFSAERPEGSISTLTIQRTEQRDSAMYRCASSLETILSYVYTFGSGTRLTVV.

The chain uses TRBV12-3 or TRBV12-4 and TRBJ2-1; D might be TRBD1 (6 bases). This CDR3 region has 15 residues. V was trimmed by 3 bases and J by 9 bases, leaving 18 bases between them. CDR3 nucleotide sequence: TGTGCCAGCAGTTTTCTTGGGGGCCGTGGTGGTGAGCAGTTCTTC. It codes for CASSFLGGRGGEQFF.

The V and J genes are TRBV6-8 and TRBJ2-4; the D call may be TRBD1 or TRBD2 (5 bases each). V lost 5 bases, J lost 0 bases, and 17 bases lay in between. The germline V gene has CDR1 MNHGY and CDR2 SAAAGT. The CDR3 consists of 17 residues. CDR3 protein: CASSGLSRVLAKNIQYF. DNA for the CDR3: TGTGCCAGCAGTGGACTCAGCAGGGTACTAGCCAAAAACATTCAGTACTTC.

This clonotype has a count of ten or more. The chain couples TRBV12-3 or TRBV12-4 to TRBJ1-1; 10 bases align to TRBD1. The CDR3 covers 13 residues. Trimming cost V 6 bases and J 3 bases; bases outside gene matches: 1. CDR3 in DNA: TGTGCCAGCAGCGGACAGGGGGACACTGAAGCTTTCTTT. Protein sequence: CASSGQGDTEAFF.

This clonotype has only a few counts. The chain employs TRBV4-1 and TRBJ1-3; D remains ambiguous. Germline CDR1 is MGHRA and CDR2 is YSYEKL. This CDR3 is built from 17 residues. V lost 0 bases and J 0 bases, leaving 12 bases between the germline ends. CDR3 sequence: CASSQDPFQSSGNTIYF. CDR3 nucleotide sequence: TGCGCCAGCAGCCAAGATCCCTTTCAAAGCTCTGGAAACACCATATATTTT.

This clonotype was observed at least ten times. This CDR3 reads CASSLGQGVNSPLHF. CDR3 DNA sequence: TGTGCCAGCAGCTTGGGACAGGGAGTTAATTCACCCCTCCACTTT. V usage is TRBV7-2 and J usage is TRBJ1-6, with TRBD1 matching over 9 bases. The CDR3 is 15 amino acids. With V trimmed by 3 bases and J by 6 bases, 3 bases remained unmatched. Germline CDR1 reads SGHTA; CDR2 reads FQGNSA.

This rearrangement joins TRBV28 to TRBJ2-1; 7 bases line up with TRBD1. Trimming at V came to 2 bases and at J to 4 bases, leaving 8 bases not matched to a gene. This CDR3 spans 16 amino acids. Germline V gene sequence: CDR1 MDHEN, CDR2 SYDVKM. CDR3 region: CASSLGRRQGYNEQFF. In DNA, the CDR3 is TGTGCCAGCAGTTTAGGTCGGAGACAGGGTTACAATGAGCAGTTCTTC.

This clonotype came up a few times. This sequence joins TRBV27 and TRBJ1-2, with D uncertain. V was cut by 8 bases and J by 7 bases, with 17 bases left in between. Germline loops: CDR1 MNHEY, CDR2 SMNVEV (reference sequence). The length of the CDR3 is 13 residues. The CDR3 sequence is CASLGRGPGGYTF. The DNA for the CDR3 is TGTGCCAGCCTCGGAAGAGGTCCGGGTGGCTACACCTTC.

Turning to this clonotype: A junction end diverges from the germline sequence, so it may reflect a read error. The chain links TRBV13 to TRBJ2-7; no firm D call. CDR1 PRHDT and CDR2 FYEKMQ come from the germline V gene (reference sequence). This CDR3 has 12 residues. The CDR3 sequence: CASGLLAYEQYF. The CDR3 coding sequence is TGTGCCAGCGGCTTATTAGCCTACGAGCAGTACTTC.

This rearrangement joins TRBV4-1 to TRBJ1-1, with 9 positions matching TRBD1. The junction had 9 bases not matched to a gene; V was cut back by 0 bases and J by 10 bases. Germline-derived CDR1 and CDR2 are MGHRA and YSYEKL. This CDR3 is built from 15 residues. In DNA form, the CDR3 reads TGCGCCAGCAGCCAAGATCGGGGACAGGGCCAGGCAGCTTTCTTT. As protein: CASSQDRGQGQAAFF.

The J gene is TRBJ1-2, the V gene TRBV7-2, with D tentatively TRBD1 (5 bases). The germline CDR1 and CDR2 sequences are SGHTA and FQGNSA. CDR3 size: 13 residues. With 6 bases removed from V and 2 bases from J, the gap between germline ends came to 10 bases. DNA of the CDR3: TGTGCCAGCAGGGGGGGTGCGAACTATGGCTACACCTTC. Residues: CASRGGANYGYTF.

The chain is built from TRBV18 and TRBJ1-5, with D perhaps matching TRBD1 (5 bases). The V end was cut by 4 bases, the J end by 1 base, with 14 bases between. CDR1 and CDR2 from the germline V gene are KGHSH and LQKENI. The CDR3 contains 16 residues. The CDR3 region is CASSQTQGNSNQPQHF. The CDR3 DNA follows: TGTGCCAGCTCACAGACCCAGGGTAACAGCAATCAGCCCCAGCATTTT.

Regarding this clonotype: Relative to the germline gene, one junction end is altered; a read error may explain this. This chain connects TRBV7-6 to TRBJ2-3, with D tentatively TRBD1 (8 bases). This CDR3 has 15 residues. Germline CDR1 reads SGHVS; CDR2 reads FNYEAQ. CDR3 in amino acids: CASSSRTGRGAEQNF. CDR3 in DNA: TGTGCCAGCAGCTCTAGGACAGGGAGGGGGGCCGAGCAGAATTTT.

The genes are TRBV10-3 and TRBJ2-1; D remains unclear. The CDR3 has 11 residues. Trimming shortened V by 3 bases and J by 7 bases, and 4 bases separated the two germline ends. Germline V lookup: CDR1 ENHRY, CDR2 SYGVKD. The CDR3 here is CAISDLNEQFF. The CDR3 DNA sequence: TGTGCCATCAGTGATTTAAATGAGCAGTTCTTC.

In its sample, this clonotype was seen many times. The chain couples TRBV7-2 to TRBJ2-7; either TRBD1 or TRBD2 may supply D (5 bases each). Germline loops: CDR1 SGHTA, CDR2 FQGNSA. The CDR3 contains 13 residues. V was pared by 5 bases and J by 5 bases, with 13 bases between. DNA for the CDR3: TGTGCCAGCAGCCCTTCCCGGGACCACGAGCAGTACTTC. Its translation: CASSPSRDHEQYF.

This clonotype has just a few counts. The V call is TRBV27, the J call TRBJ2-3; D is ambiguous. CDR3 length: 13 amino acids. Trimming removed 3 bases from V and 3 bases from J, with 7 bases in between. CDR1 and CDR2 (germline): MNHEY, SMNVEV (reference sequence). Here the CDR3 DNA reads TGTGCCAGCAGTTTTAGACTGACAGATACGCAGTATTTT. Translation gives CASSFRLTDTQYF.

This clonotype was recorded many times. Here the CDR3 reads CASSFGLGTYEQYF. CDR3 nucleotides: TGTGCCAGCAGCTTCGGCTTGGGGACCTACGAGCAGTACTTC. The rearrangement uses TRBV7-8 and TRBJ2-7, with unresolved D. Trimming cost V 3 bases and J 2 bases, with 11 bases left between them. The CDR3 length is 14 residues. The germline gives CDR1 SGHVS, CDR2 FQNEAQ.

This clonotype was seen a few times. The J gene is TRBJ2-4, the V gene TRBV28; D may be TRBD2 (5 bases). Between the trimmed V and J ends, which lost 8 bases and 1 base, there was a span of 18 bases. Germline V gene lookup returns CDR1 MDHEN and CDR2 SYDVKM. This CDR3 spans 16 amino acids. The chain's CDR3 is CASQRPGSKAKNIQYF. In DNA form, the CDR3 reads TGTGCCAGCCAGAGGCCGGGATCGAAGGCCAAAAACATTCAGTACTTC.

This clonotype was counted once. V is TRBV12-3 or TRBV12-4 and J is TRBJ2-7; possible D gene TRBD2, 6 bases. This CDR3 spans 13 amino acids. V gave up 5 bases and J gave up 9 bases, with 17 bases separating them. The CDR3 protein is CASSPRDSLGQYF. The CDR3, as DNA: TGTGCCAGCAGTCCCCGGGACTCTCTCGGGCAGTACTTC.